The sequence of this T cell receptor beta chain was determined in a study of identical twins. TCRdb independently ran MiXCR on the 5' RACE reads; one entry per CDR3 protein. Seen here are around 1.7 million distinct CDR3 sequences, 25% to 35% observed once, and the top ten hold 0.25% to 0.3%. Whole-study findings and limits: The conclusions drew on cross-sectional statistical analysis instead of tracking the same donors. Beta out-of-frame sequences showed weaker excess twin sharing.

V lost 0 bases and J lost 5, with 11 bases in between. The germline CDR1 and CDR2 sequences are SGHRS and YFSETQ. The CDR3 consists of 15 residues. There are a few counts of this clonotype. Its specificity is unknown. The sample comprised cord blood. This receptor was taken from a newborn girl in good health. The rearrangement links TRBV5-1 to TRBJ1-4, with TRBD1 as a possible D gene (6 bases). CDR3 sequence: CASSLGQARNEKLFF. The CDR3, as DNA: TGCGCCAGCAGCTTGGGACAGGCCCGAAATGAAAAACTGTTTTTT.